This is a list of T cell receptor beta chains from one sample in a study of T cell repertoires in aging, cancer and after chemotherapy. TCRdb itself ran the multiplex PCR reads through MiXCR, one entry per CDR3 protein. Here the sample spans under 1,500 distinct CDR3 sequences, approximately 15% being singletons. The source material was blood. The receptors here all came from a human donor with a solid tumor. Each CDR3 is given with its conserved first and last residue. The D gene is left open where the match is weak.

cdr3_aa,j_call,v_call,d_call
CASSSIRTATDTQYF,TRBJ2-3,TRBV7-9,.
CASSTRTGGAGGETQYF,TRBJ2-5,TRBV13,.
CASRPGQGGTDTQYF,TRBJ2-3,TRBV2,TRBD1
CAWSVWGGGFYGYTF,TRBJ1-2,TRBV30,TRBD1
CAWSRLALVTGELFF,TRBJ2-2,TRBV30,TRBD2
CASSLGTLYGYTF,TRBJ1-2,TRBV7-9,.
CASSPWTSRAYEQYF,TRBJ2-7,TRBV14,TRBD2
CASSSSLGVGVSTEAFF,TRBJ1-1,TRBV27,.
CATSDPRAGGHRNQPQHF,TRBJ1-5,TRBV24-1,.
CATSRDRTGLNQPQHF,TRBJ1-5,TRBV15,TRBD1
CASSVTGDGYTF,TRBJ1-2,TRBV6-1,TRBD1
CASRSPGGDGELFF,TRBJ2-2,TRBV6-5,.
CASSTQGAPTGEQYF,TRBJ2-7,TRBV6-1,.
CASSLSLDTLYSNQPQHF,TRBJ1-5,TRBV5-6,.
CASSLAPGQNYEQYF,TRBJ2-7,TRBV7-6,TRBD1
CASSSRIWHGELFF,TRBJ2-2,TRBV7-2,.
CASRMTGGVNTEAFF,TRBJ1-1,TRBV19,TRBD1
CASSYTTGPGNTIYF,TRBJ1-3,TRBV6-5,.
CATGGTGGNTIYF,TRBJ1-3,TRBV6-6,.
CASSLAQASTDTQYF,TRBJ2-3,TRBV6-1,.
CASSPSDNYGYTF,TRBJ1-2,TRBV18,.
CASRTPIAGGRNEQFF,TRBJ2-1,TRBV6-6,TRBD2
CASSYHGGGPSNSPLHF,TRBJ1-6,TRBV11-1,.
CATSDLRDTDKTYEQYF,TRBJ2-7,TRBV24-1,.
CASSVGDSLYNQPQHF,TRBJ1-5,TRBV9,TRBD1
CASSQDGAGYETQYF,TRBJ2-5,TRBV4-1,TRBD2
CASSPTLGYNSPLHF,TRBJ1-6,TRBV14,.
CAISELGGGTEAFF,TRBJ1-1,TRBV10-3,.
CASSLICGGGGGYTF,TRBJ1-2,TRBV27,.
CSARDPAPRQGLWGREAFF,TRBJ1-1,TRBV20-1,.
CASRWGYEQFF,TRBJ2-1,TRBV6-5,.
CASSELPETVSYEQYF,TRBJ2-7,TRBV21-1,.
CASSLQYQETQYF,TRBJ2-5,TRBV5-6,.
CAISDGGEKLFF,TRBJ1-4,TRBV10-3,.
CASSPGGREVYGYTF,TRBJ1-2,TRBV18,.
CASSLHLGTRGKEQFF,TRBJ2-1,TRBV13,.
CASRKPGLTGNTEAFF,TRBJ1-1,TRBV6-5,.
CASRQGALNTEAFF,TRBJ1-1,TRBV6-1,TRBD1
CASELPGFGYTF,TRBJ1-2,TRBV5-1,.
CSARDGNSGGYEQYF,TRBJ2-7,TRBV20-1,TRBD2